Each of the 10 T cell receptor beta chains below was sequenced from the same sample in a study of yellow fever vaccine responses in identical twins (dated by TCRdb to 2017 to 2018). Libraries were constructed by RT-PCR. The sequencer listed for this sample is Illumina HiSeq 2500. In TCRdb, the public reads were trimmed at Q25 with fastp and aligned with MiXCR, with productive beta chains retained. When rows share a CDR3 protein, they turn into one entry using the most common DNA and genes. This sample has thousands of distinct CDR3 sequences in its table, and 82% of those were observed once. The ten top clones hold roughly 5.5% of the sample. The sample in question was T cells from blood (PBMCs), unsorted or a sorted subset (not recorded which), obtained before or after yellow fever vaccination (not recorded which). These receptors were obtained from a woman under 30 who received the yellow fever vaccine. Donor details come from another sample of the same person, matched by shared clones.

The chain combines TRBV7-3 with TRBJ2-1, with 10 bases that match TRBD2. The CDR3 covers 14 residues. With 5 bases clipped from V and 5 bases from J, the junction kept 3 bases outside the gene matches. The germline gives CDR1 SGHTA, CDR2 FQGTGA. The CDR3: CASSMSGGDNEQFF. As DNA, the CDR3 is TGTGCCAGCAGCATGAGCGGGGGGGACAATGAGCAGTTCTTC. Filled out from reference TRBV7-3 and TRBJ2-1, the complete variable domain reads GAGVSQTPSNKVTEKGKYVELRCDPISGHTALYWYRQSLGQGPEFLIYFQGTGAADDSGLPNDRFFAVRPEGSVSTLKIQRTERGDSAVYLCASSMSGGDNEQFFGPGTRLTVL.

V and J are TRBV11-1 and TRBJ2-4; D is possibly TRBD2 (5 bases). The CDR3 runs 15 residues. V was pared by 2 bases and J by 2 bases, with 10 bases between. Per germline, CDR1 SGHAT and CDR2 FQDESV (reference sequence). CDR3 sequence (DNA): TGTGCCAGCAGCTTATCCGGGGTCCCCAAAAACATTCAGTACTTC. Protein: CASSLSGVPKNIQYF.

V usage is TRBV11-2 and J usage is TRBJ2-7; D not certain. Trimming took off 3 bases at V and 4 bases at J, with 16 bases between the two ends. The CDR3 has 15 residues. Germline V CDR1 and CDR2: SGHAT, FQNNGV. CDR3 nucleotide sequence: TGTGCCAGCAGCTTCGGTCTCATCGGTGGTTACGAGCAGTACTTC. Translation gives CASSFGLIGGYEQYF.

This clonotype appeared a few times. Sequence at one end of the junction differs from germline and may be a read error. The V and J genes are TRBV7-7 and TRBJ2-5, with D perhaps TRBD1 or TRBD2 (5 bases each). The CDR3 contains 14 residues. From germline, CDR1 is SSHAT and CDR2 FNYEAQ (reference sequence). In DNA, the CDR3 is TGTGCTAGCAGCTTACTAGGGGAACAAGAGACCCAGTACTTC. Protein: CASSLLGEQETQYF.

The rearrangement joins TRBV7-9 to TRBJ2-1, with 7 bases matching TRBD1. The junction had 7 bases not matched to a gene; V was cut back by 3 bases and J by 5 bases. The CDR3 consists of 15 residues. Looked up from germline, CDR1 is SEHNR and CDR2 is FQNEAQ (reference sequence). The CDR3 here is CASSLTGTGNNEQFF. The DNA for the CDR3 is TGTGCCAGCAGCTTGACAGGGACGGGAAACAATGAGCAGTTCTTC.

CDR3 residues: CASSHGLGYEQYF. The CDR3 DNA follows: TGTGCCAGCAGCCACGGACTAGGATACGAGCAGTACTTC. The chain joins TRBV11-3 to TRBJ2-7; 7 nucleotides match TRBD2. The CDR3 extends over 13 amino acids. Germline loops: CDR1 SGHNT, CDR2 YENEEA. Trimming at V came to 5 bases and at J to 4 bases, leaving 5 bases not matched to a gene. Looking up the rest from reference TRBV11-3 and TRBJ2-7 gives the full variable domain: EAGVVQSPRYKIIEKKQPVAFWCNPISGHNTLYWYLQNLGQGPELLIRYENEEAVDDSQLPKDRFSAERLKGVDSTLKIQPAELGDSAVYLCASSHGLGYEQYFGPGTRLTVT.

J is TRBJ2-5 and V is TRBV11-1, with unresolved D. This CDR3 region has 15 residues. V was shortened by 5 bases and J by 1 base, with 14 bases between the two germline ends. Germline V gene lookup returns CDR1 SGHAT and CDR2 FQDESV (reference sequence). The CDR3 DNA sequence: TGTGCCAGCAGCCCCACCCCGGTGGCCCAAGAGACCCAGTACTTC. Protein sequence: CASSPTPVAQETQYF.

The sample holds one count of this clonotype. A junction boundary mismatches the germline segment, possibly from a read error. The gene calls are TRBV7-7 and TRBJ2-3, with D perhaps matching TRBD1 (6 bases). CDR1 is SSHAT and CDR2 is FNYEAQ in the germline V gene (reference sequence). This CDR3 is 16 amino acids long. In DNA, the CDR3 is TGTGCTAGCAGCCAGGCACAGGGATTGGGCACAGATACGCAGTATTTT. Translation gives CASSQAQGLGTDTQYF.

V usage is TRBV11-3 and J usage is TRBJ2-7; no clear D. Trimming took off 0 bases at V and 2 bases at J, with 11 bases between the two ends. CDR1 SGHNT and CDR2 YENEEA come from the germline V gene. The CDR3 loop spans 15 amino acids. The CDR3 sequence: CASSLEGSLAYEQYF. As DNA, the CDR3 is TGTGCCAGCAGCTTAGAAGGCTCCCTGGCCTACGAGCAGTACTTC.

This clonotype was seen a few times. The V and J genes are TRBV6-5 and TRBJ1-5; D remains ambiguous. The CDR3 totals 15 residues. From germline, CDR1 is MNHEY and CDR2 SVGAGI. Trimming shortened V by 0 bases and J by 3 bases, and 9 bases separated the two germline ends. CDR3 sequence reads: CASSYSGKANQPQHF. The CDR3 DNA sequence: TGTGCCAGCAGTTACTCCGGCAAAGCCAATCAGCCCCAGCATTTT.